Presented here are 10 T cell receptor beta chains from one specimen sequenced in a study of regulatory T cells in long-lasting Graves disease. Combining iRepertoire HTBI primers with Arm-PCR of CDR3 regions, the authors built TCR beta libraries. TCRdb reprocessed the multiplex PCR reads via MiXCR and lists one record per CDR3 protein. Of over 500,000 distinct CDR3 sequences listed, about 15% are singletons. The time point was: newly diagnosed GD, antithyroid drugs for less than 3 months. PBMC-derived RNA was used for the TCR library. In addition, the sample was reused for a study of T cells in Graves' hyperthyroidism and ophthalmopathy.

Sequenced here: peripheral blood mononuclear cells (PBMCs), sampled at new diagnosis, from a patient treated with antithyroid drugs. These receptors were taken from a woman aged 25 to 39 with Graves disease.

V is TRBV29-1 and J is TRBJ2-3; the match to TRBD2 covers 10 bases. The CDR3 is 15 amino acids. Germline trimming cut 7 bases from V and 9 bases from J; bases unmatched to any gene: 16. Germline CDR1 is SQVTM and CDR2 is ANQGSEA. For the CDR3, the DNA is TGCAGCGCCGAAGCCGGGACTAGCGTTGGTGAGACGCAGTATTTT. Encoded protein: CSAEAGTSVGETQYF.

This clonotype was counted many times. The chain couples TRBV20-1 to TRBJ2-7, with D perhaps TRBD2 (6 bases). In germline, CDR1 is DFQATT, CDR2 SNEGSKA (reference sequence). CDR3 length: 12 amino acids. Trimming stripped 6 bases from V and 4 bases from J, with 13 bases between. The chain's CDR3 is CSATKAGYEQYF. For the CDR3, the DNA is TGCAGTGCGACTAAGGCGGGGTACGAGCAGTACTTC.

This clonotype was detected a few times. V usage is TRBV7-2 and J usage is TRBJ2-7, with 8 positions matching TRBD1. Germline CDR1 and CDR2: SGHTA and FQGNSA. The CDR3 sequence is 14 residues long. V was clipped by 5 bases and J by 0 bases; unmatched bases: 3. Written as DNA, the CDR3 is TGTGCCAGCAGCACGGACAGGGCCTCCTACGAGCAGTACTTC. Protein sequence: CASSTDRASYEQYF.

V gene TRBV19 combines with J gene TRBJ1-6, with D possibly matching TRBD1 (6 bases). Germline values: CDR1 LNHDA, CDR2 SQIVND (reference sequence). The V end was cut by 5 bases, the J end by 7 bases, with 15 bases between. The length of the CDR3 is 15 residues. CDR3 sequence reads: CASSVATGMNSPLHF. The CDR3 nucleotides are TGTGCCAGTAGTGTGGCGACAGGAATGAATTCACCCCTCCACTTT.

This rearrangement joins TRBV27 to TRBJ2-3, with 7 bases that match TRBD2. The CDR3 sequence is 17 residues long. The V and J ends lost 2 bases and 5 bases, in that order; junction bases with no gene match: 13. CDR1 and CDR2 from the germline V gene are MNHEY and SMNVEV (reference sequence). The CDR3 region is CASSLRESGASRDTQYF. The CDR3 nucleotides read TGTGCCAGCAGTTTACGAGAAAGCGGGGCTTCGAGAGATACGCAGTATTTT.

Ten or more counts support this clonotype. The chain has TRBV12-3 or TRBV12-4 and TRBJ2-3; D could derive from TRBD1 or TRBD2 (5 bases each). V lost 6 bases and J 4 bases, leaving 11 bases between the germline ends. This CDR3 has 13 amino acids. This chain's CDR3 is CASSLGTSDTQYF. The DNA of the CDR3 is TGTGCCAGCAGCCTAGGGACCTCAGATACGCAGTATTTT.

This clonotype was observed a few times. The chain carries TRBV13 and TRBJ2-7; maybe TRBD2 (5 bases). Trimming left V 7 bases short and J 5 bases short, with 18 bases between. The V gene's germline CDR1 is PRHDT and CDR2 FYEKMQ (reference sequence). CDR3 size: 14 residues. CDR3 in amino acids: CASTPTGVADEQYF. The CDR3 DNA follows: TGTGCCAGCACCCCAACCGGGGTAGCTGACGAGCAGTACTTC.

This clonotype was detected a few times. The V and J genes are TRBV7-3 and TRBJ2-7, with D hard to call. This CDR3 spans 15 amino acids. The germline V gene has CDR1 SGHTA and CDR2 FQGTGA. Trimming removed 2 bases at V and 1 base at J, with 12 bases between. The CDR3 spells CASSLGPEPSYEQYF. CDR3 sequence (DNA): TGTGCCAGCAGCTTAGGTCCAGAACCTTCCTACGAGCAGTACTTC.

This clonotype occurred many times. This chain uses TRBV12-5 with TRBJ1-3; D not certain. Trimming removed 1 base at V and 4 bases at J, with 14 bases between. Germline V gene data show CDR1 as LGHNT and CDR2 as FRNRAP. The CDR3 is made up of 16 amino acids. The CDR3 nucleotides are TGTGCTAGTGGTTTGGACGGGTCAGGCGTCGGAAACACCATATATTTT. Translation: CASGLDGSGVGNTIYF.

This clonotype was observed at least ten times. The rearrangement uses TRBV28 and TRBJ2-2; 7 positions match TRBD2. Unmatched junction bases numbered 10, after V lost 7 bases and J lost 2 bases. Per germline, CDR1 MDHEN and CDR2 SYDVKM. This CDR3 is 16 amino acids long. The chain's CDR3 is CASTRPLADNTGELFF. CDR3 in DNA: TGTGCCAGCACCAGACCTCTAGCGGATAACACCGGGGAGCTGTTTTTT.